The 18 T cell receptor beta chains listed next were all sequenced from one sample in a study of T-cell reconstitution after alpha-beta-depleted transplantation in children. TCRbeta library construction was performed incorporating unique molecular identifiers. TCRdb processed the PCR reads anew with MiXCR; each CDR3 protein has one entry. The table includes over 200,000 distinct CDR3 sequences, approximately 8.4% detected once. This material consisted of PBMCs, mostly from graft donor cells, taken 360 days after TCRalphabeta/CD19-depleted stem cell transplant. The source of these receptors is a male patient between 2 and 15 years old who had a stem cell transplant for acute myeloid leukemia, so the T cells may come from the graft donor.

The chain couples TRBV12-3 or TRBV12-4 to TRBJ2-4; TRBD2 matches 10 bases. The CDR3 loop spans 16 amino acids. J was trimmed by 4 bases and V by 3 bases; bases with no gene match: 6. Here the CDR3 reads CASSFSLAGEKNIQYF. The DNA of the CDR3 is TGTGCCAGCAGTTTTTCCCTAGCGGGAGAAAAAAACATTCAGTACTTC.

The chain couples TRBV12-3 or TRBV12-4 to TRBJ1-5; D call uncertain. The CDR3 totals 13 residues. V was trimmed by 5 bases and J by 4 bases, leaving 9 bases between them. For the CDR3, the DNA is TGTGCCAGCAGTCGAACAGAGAATCAGCCCCAGCATTTT. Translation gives CASSRTENQPQHF.

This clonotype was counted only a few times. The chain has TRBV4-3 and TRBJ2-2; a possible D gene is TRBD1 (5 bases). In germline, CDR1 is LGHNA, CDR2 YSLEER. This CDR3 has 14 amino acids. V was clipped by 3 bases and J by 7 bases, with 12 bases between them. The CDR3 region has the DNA TGCGCCAGCAGCCAGAGTCAGGGCTACGGGGAGCTGTTTTTT. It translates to CASSQSQGYGELFF.

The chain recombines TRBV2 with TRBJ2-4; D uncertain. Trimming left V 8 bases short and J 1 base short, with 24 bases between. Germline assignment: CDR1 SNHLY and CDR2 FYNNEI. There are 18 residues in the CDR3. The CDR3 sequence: CASCFSNLGWSAKNIQYF. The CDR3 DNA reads TGTGCCAGCTGTTTCTCTAACCTGGGGTGGTCTGCCAAAAACATTCAGTACTTC.

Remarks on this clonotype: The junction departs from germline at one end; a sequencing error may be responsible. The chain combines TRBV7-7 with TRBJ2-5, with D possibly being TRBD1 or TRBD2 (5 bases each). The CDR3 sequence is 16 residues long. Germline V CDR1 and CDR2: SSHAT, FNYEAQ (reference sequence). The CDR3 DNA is TGTGCTAGCAGCGACCTGGGGGACGCGAAAAAAGAGACCCAGTACTTC. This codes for CASSDLGDAKKETQYF.

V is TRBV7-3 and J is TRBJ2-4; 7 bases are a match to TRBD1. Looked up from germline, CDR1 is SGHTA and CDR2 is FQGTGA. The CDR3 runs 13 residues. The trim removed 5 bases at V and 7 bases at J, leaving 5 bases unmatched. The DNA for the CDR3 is TGTGCCAGCAGCCCGACAGGGAGTAACATTCAGTACTTC. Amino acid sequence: CASSPTGSNIQYF.

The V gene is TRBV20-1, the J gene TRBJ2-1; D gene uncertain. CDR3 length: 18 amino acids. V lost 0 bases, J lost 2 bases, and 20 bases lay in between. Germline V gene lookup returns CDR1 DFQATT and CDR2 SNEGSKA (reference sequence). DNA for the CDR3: TGCAGTGCTAGAGATCGCACCAGAAGGGAATATACCTACAATGAGCAGTTCTTC. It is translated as CSARDRTRREYTYNEQFF.

The CDR3 DNA follows: TGTGCCAGCAGTTATGGGATACTAGCGGGAGGGCCCTACGAGCAGTACTTC. Translated, it gives CASSYGILAGGPYEQYF. This sequence joins TRBV6-5 and TRBJ2-7, with 13 bases fitting TRBD2. V shed 3 bases, J shed 2 bases, and the junction held 7 bases outside the gene matches. The germline gives CDR1 MNHEY, CDR2 SVGAGI. The CDR3 sequence is 17 residues long.

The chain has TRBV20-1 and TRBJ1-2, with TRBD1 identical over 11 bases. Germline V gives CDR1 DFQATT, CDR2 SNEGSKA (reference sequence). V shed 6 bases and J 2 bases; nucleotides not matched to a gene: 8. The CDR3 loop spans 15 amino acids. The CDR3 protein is CSAWTGGVGNYGYTF. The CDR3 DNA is TGCAGTGCGTGGACAGGGGGCGTGGGGAACTATGGCTACACCTTC.

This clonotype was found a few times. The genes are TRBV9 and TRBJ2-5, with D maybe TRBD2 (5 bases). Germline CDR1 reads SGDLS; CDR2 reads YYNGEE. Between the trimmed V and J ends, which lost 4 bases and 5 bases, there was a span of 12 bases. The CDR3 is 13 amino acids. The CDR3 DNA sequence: TGTGCCAGCAGCATAAGGGAGTCGGAGACCCAGTACTTC. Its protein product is CASSIRESETQYF.

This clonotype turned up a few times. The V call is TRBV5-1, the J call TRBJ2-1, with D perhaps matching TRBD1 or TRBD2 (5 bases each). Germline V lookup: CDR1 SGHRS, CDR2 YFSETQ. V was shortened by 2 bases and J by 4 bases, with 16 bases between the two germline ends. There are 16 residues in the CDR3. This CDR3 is CASSFEGTVRYNEQFF. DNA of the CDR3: TGCGCCAGCAGCTTTGAAGGGACCGTTCGGTACAATGAGCAGTTCTTC. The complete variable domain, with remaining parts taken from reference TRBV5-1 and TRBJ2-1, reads KAGVTQTPRYLIKTRGQQVTLSCSPISGHRSVSWYQQTPGQGLQFLFEYFSETQRNKGNFPGRFSGRQFSNSRSEMNVSTLELGDSALYLCASSFEGTVRYNEQFFGPGTRLTVL.

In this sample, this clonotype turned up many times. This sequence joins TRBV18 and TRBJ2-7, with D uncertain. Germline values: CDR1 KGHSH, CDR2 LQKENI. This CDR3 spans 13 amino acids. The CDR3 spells CASSPGLPYGQYV. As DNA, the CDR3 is TGTGCCAGCTCCCCGGGTCTACCTTACGGGCAGTACGTC.

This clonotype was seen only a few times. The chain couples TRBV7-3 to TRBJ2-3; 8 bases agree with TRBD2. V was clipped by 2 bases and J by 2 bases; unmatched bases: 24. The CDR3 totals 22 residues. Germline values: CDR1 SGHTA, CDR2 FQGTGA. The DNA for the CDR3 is TGTGCCAGCAGCTTACGTGGACCCAGACGGGAGGGCCTTATGATCTACACAGATACGCAGTATTTT. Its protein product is CASSLRGPRREGLMIYTDTQYF.

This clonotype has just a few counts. DNA for the CDR3: TGTGCCGGTGGGCGGGAGACCCAGTACTTC. It codes for CAGGRETQYF. This chain uses TRBV28 with TRBJ2-5, with D uncertain. The CDR3 has 10 amino acids. The germline CDR1 and CDR2 sequences are MDHEN and SYDVKM. Between the trimmed V and J ends, which lost 11 bases and 5 bases, there was a span of 9 bases.

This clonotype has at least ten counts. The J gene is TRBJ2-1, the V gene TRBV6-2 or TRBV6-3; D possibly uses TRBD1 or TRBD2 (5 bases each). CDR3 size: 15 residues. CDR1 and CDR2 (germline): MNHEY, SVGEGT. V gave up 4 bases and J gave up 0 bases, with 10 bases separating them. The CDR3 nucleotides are TGTGCCAGCAGTTCGGGGCATAGCTCCTACAATGAGCAGTTCTTC. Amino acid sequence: CASSSGHSSYNEQFF.

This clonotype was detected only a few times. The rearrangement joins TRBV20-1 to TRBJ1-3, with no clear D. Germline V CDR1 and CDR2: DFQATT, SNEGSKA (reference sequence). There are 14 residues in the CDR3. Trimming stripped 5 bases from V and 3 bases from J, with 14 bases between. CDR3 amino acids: CSAPGSILGNTIYF. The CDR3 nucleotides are TGCAGTGCTCCCGGGTCGATCCTTGGAAACACCATATATTTT.

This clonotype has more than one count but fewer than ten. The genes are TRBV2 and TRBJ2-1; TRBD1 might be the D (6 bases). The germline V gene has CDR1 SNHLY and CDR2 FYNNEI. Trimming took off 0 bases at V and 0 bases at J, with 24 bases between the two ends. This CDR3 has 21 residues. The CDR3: CASSEALGQGFPKSSYNEQFF. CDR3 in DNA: TGTGCCAGCAGTGAAGCGTTGGGTCAGGGGTTCCCTAAGAGCTCCTACAATGAGCAGTTCTTC. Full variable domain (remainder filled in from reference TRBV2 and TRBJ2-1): EPEVTQTPSHQVTQMGQEVILRCVPISNHLYFYWYRQILGQKVEFLVSFYNNEISEKSEIFDDQFSVERPDGSNFTLKIRSTKLEDSAMYFCASSEALGQGFPKSSYNEQFFGPGTRLTVL.

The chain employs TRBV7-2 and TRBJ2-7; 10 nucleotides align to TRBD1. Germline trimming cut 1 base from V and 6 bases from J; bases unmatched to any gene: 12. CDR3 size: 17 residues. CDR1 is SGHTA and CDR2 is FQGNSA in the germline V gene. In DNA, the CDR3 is TGTGCCAGCAGCTTAGTCGGACCGGGACAGGGGTTTCCCGAGCAGTACTTC. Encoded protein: CASSLVGPGQGFPEQYF.